A selection of T cell receptor beta chains follows, all from one sample in a study of blood T cell repertoires in COVID-19. The method was immunoSEQ multiplex PCR; TCRdb's version includes in-frame clones alone and lacks a portion of them. Seen here are 100,000 to 150,000 clones, about 70% observed once, and the top ten hold approximately 2%. Sequencing used peripheral blood. These receptors originate from an older woman with acute or convalescent COVID-19. Each CDR3 is given with its conserved first and last residue. The D gene is left open where the match is weak. A clone size is listed for some rows: how often the clone was seen (once, few, many), or a class if it is expanded.

V gene	D gene	clone size	CDR3 protein
TRBV11-2	-	few	CASSLNWGGSVNEETQYF
TRBV5-1	TRBD1	-	CASSLPDRGLYGYTF
TRBV19	-	-	CASSIAGLRAYNEQFF
TRBV2	TRBD1	-	CASSRQGPNYGYTF
TRBV11-2	TRBD2	-	CASSRGLAGGPYNEQFF
TRBV9	-	-	CASSARWASETQYF
TRBV6-2/TRBV6-3	TRBD2	few	CASSLPTGLAGLSDTQYF
TRBV18	TRBD1	few	CASSPRTGSEETQYF
TRBV2	TRBD2	-	CANGASGIHQETQYF
TRBV9	-	-	CASSPGGARMLEQFF
TRBV5-1	-	-	CASSLWGGLNTEAFF
TRBV9	TRBD1	few	CASSVSGQSSETQYF
TRBV12-3/TRBV12-4	-	-	CASSTGGYGYTF
TRBV25-1	-	-	CASRGDTGELFF
TRBV6-4	TRBD1	-	CASSATGVSFNQPQHF
TRBV19	TRBD1	-	CASSGETGLYEQYF
TRBV14	-	-	CASSPLGSGELFF
TRBV15	-	-	CATSRDNQGQGEQFF
TRBV24-1	TRBD1	-	CATSGTGGPNEQFF
TRBV5-4	-	-	CASTAGGANYGYTF
TRBV25-1	-	few	CASSERSGPGNTIYF
TRBV7-3	TRBD2	-	CASSRTTSGSYEQFF
TRBV19	TRBD2	-	CASSRGTSVELYNEQFF
TRBV5-5	-	-	CASSFYSNQPQHF
TRBV9	-	-	CASSVGEGAVHEQYF
TRBV28	-	few	CASSLRFTEAFF
TRBV19	TRBD1	-	CASSFGTGGEQYF
TRBV29-1	-	-	CSVGGRENIQYF
TRBV19	TRBD2	-	CASSLGLAGEQFF